This TCR beta chain was identified during a study of CD8 T cells in ankylosing spondylitis. Whole-study findings and limits: Blood from ankylosing spondylitis patients appeared to carry a characteristic eight-variant TCR beta motif.

For this clonotype: No antigen is known for it.

The CDR3 consists of 15 residues. The germline V gene has CDR1 DFQATT and CDR2 SNEGSKA (reference sequence). The V and J ends lost 0 bases and 4 bases, in that order; junction bases with no gene match: 6. It was by quantitative 5'-RACE with molecular barcodes that TCR beta libraries were made. MiXCR, run by TCRdb on the 5' RACE reads, gives a single entry per CDR3 protein. The sample yields roughly 250,000 distinct CDR3 sequences, roughly 8.6% seen once. This clonotype originated in a male donor with ankylosing spondylitis or in good health (not recorded which). The sample taken for sequencing was blood, either unsorted or a sorted T cell fraction (not recorded which). V is TRBV20-1 and J is TRBJ2-7, with 10 bases lining up with TRBD1. CDR3 residues: CSARESGTGAYEQYF. The CDR3 nucleotides are TGCAGTGCTAGAGAGTCAGGGACAGGGGCATACGAGCAGTACTTC.